Described below is a single T cell receptor (beta chain) sequence and its context. Its specificity is unknown. This specimen comes from a study of cytomegalovirus exposure and HLA in healthy donors. General study results and limits: The TCR clusters that emerged in the first cohort tended, a later analysis found, to co-occur in the 95 to 150 validation repertoires. The study flagged around 160 TCR beta chains as cytomegalovirus-associated.

The CDR3 has 13 amino acids. Trimming cost V 11 bases and J 6 bases; bases outside gene matches: 8. CDR1 and CDR2 (germline): SNHLY, FYNNEI. The assay was immunoSEQ multiplex PCR, and TCRdb's table has in-frame clones only and misses some. The sample shows 150,000 to 200,000 clones, around 88% of them seen only once. The gene calls are TRBV2 and TRBJ2-7; 12 nucleotides line up with TRBD2. What was sequenced was PBMCs. The clonotype originates from a woman under 30 in good health and CMV-seronegative. DNA for the CDR3: TGTGCCCGACGACTAGCGGGAGCAGGCGAGCAGTACTTC. It is translated as CARRLAGAGEQYF.